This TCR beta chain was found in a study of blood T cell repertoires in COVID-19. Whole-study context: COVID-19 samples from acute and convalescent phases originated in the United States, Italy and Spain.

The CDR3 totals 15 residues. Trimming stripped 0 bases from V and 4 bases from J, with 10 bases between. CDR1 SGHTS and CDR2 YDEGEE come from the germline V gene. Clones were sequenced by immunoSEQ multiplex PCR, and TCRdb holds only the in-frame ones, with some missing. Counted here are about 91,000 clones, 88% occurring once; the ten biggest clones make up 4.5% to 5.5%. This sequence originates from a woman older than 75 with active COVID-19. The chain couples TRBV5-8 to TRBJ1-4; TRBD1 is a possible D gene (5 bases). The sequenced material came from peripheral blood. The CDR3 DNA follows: TGTGCCAGCAGCTTGGGCCAGACAGATAATGAAAAACTGTTTTTT. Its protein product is CASSLGQTDNEKLFF.